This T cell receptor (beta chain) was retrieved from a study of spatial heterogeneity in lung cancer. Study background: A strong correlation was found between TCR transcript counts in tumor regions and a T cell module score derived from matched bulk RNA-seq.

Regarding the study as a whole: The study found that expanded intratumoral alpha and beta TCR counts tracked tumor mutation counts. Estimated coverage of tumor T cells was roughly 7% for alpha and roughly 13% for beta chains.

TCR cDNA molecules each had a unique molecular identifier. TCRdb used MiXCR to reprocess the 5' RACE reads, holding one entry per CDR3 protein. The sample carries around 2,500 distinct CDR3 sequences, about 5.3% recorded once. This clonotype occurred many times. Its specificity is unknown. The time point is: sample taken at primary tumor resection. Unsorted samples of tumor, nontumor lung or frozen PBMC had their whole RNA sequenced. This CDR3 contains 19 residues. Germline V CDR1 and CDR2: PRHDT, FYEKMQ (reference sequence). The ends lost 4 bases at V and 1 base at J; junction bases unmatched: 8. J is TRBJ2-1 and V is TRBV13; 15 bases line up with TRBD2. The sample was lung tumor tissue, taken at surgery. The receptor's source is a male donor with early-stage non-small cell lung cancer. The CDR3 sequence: CASSSGLAGGPLSYNEQFF. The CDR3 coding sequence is TGTGCCAGCAGCTCTGGACTAGCGGGAGGGCCTTTATCCTACAATGAGCAGTTCTTC.